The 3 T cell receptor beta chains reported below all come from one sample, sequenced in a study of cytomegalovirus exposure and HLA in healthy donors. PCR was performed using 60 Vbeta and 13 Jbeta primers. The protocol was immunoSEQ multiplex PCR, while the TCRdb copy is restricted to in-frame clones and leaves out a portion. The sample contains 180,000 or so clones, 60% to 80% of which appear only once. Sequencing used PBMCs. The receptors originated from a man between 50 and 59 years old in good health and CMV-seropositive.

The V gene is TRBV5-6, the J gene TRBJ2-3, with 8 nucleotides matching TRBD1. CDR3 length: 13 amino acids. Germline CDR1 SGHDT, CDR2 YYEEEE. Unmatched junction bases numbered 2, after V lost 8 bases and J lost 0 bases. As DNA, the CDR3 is TGTGCCAGTAGACAGGGGAGCACAGATACGCAGTATTTT. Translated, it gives CASRQGSTDTQYF.

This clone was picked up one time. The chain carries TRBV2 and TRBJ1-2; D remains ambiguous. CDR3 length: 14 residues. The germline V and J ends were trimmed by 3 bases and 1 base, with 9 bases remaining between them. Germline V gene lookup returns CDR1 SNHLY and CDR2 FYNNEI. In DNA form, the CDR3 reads TGTGCCAGCAGTGAGAGGTCGGATAACTATGGCTACACCTTC. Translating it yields CASSERSDNYGYTF.

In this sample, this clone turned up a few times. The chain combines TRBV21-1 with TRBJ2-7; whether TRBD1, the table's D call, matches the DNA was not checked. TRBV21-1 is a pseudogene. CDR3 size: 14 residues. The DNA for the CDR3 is TGTGCCAGCAGCTCCGTGGACAGGGACTACGAGCAGTACGTC. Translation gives CASSSVDRDYEQYV.